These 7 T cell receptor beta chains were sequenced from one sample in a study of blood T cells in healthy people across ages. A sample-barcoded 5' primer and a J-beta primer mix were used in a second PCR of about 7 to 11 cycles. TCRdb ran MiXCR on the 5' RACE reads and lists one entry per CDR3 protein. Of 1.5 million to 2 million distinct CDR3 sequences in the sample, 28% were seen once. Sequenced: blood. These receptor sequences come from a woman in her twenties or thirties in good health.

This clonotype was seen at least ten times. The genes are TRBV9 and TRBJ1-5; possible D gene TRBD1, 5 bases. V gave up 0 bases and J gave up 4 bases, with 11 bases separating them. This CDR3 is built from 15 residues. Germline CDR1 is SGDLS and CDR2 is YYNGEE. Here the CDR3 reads CASSVGGRANQPQHF. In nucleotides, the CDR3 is TGTGCCAGCAGCGTAGGGGGACGCGCTAATCAGCCCCAGCATTTT.

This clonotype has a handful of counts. The CDR3 sequence: CASSLQGAPNQPQHF. In DNA form, the CDR3 reads TGTGCCAGCAGTTTACAGGGGGCACCCAATCAGCCCCAGCATTTT. The chain recombines TRBV12-3 or TRBV12-4 with TRBJ1-5; TRBD1 aligns across 8 bases. The ends lost 2 bases at V and 3 bases at J; junction bases unmatched: 3. CDR3 length: 15 residues.

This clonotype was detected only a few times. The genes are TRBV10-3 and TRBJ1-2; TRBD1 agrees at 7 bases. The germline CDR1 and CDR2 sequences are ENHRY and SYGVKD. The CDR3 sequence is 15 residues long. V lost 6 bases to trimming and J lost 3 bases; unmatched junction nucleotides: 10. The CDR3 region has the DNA TGTGCCATCAGGTACAGGGGAGGGGAAGACTATGGCTACACCTTC. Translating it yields CAIRYRGGEDYGYTF.

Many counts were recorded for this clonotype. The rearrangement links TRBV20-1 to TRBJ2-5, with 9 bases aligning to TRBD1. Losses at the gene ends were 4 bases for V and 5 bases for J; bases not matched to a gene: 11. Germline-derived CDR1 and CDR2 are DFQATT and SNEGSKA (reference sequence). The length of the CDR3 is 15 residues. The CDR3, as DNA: TGCAGTGCTACTCCCTGGGACAGGGAGGGGGAGACCCAGTACTTC. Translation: CSATPWDREGETQYF.

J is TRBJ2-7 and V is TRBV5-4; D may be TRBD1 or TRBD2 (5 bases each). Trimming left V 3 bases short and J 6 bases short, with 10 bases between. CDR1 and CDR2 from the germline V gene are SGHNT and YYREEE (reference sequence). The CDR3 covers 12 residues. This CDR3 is CASSSPGREQYF. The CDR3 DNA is TGTGCCAGCAGCTCCCCGGGGCGCGAGCAGTACTTC.

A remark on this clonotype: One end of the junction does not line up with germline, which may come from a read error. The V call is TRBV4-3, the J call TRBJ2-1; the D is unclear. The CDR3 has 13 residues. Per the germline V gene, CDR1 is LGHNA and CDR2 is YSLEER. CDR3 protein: CTSSQEIGNEQFF. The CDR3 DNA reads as TGCACCAGCAGCCAAGAGATTGGGAATGAGCAGTTCTTC.

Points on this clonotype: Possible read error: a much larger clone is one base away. CDR3 amino acids: CSATSSSGNGYTF. In DNA form, the CDR3 reads TGCAGTGCGACGTCCTCCAGCGGGAATGGCTACACCTTC. V usage is TRBV20-1 and J usage is TRBJ1-2; unclear D gene. This CDR3 is built from 13 residues. The germline V gene has CDR1 DFQATT and CDR2 SNEGSKA (reference sequence). V dropped 6 bases and J dropped 6 bases, with 17 bases sitting between them.